The 25 T cell receptor beta chains below all came from one sample that was sequenced in a study of patients and donors after allogeneic stem cell transplantation. TCRdb reanalysed the RT-PCR reads using MiXCR and keeps one entry per CDR3 protein. The data show approximately 200,000 distinct CDR3 sequences, around two fifths seen once. The specimen was blood, either unsorted or a sorted T cell fraction (not recorded which). The receptors derive from a human donor who was either an allogeneic HSCT recipient or a stem cell or donor lymphocyte infusion donor (not recorded which). It is not recorded whose cells these are; they may come from a transplant donor.

This clonotype has only a few counts. The chain couples TRBV7-9 to TRBJ2-5, with 8 nucleotides matching TRBD2. The V gene's germline CDR1 is SEHNR and CDR2 FQNEAQ (reference sequence). The CDR3 is 16 residues long. The junction had 19 bases not matched to a gene; V was cut back by 6 bases and J by 10 bases. CDR3: CASRPETSGARGSQYF. In DNA form, the CDR3 reads TGTGCCAGCAGACCTGAAACTAGCGGAGCCCGGGGGAGCCAGTACTTC.

This clonotype was recorded a few times. The chain carries TRBV18 and TRBJ1-5, with D unclear. Trimming took off 5 bases at V and 0 bases at J, with 5 bases between the two ends. Germline CDR1 reads KGHSH; CDR2 reads LQKENI. This CDR3 spans 13 amino acids. The CDR3 loop is CASSSHSNQPQHF. The CDR3, as DNA: TGTGCCAGCTCATCCCATAGCAATCAGCCCCAGCATTTT.

This chain uses TRBV29-1 with TRBJ1-2; the D is unclear. This CDR3 is 10 amino acids long. With 5 bases removed from V and 6 bases from J, the gap between germline ends came to 7 bases. The germline V gene has CDR1 SQVTM and CDR2 ANQGSEA. The chain's CDR3 is CSVYMDGYTF. The CDR3 DNA is TGCAGCGTTTACATGGATGGCTACACCTTC.

This chain joins TRBV6-2 or TRBV6-3 and TRBJ2-1; the D gene could be TRBD1 or TRBD2 (6 bases each). Trimming removed 2 bases at V and 8 bases at J, with 7 bases between. There are 12 residues in the CDR3. The germline gives CDR1 MNHEY, CDR2 SVGEGT. CDR3 residues: CASSYRGHEQFF. The DNA for the CDR3 is TGTGCCAGCAGTTACCGGGGGCATGAGCAGTTCTTC.

The V call is TRBV12-3 or TRBV12-4, the J call TRBJ2-3; no clear D gene. The CDR3 contains 14 residues. Trimming took 2 bases from V and 8 from J, leaving 14 bases between them. The CDR3, as DNA: TGTGCCAGCAGTTTAAGCGCCCTACCGGGTACGCAGTATTTT. It codes for CASSLSALPGTQYF.

The chain uses TRBV5-1 and TRBJ2-5; D uncertain. Germline V CDR1 and CDR2: SGHRS, YFSETQ. The CDR3 extends over 13 amino acids. The germline V and J ends were trimmed by 0 bases and 3 bases, with 6 bases remaining between them. Here the CDR3 reads CASSLDVKETQYF. The DNA for the CDR3 is TGCGCCAGCAGCTTGGACGTTAAAGAGACCCAGTACTTC.

This clonotype was detected ten times or more. V is TRBV12-3 or TRBV12-4 and J is TRBJ1-1, with D hard to call. V was pared by 5 bases and J by 7 bases, with 8 bases between. This CDR3 has 11 residues. The chain's CDR3 is CASSPRFEAFF. In DNA form, the CDR3 reads TGTGCCAGCAGTCCCAGGTTTGAAGCTTTCTTT.

The V call is TRBV7-2, the J call TRBJ1-2; no clear D gene. The CDR3 sequence is 15 residues long. V shed 3 bases and J shed 1 base, with 12 bases lying between them. The germline V gene encodes CDR1 SGHTA and CDR2 FQGNSA. CDR3 sequence: CASSLSRWYNYGYTF. The CDR3 DNA reads TGTGCCAGCAGCTTGAGCAGATGGTATAACTATGGCTACACCTTC.

This clonotype was counted a few times. The rearrangement joins TRBV12-3 or TRBV12-4 to TRBJ1-5; 8 bases match TRBD1. The CDR3 is 14 amino acids. Trimming removed 7 bases from V and 6 bases from J; junction bases left unmatched: 8. CDR3 sequence: CASTFGQGSQPQHF. The CDR3 nucleotides are TGTGCCAGCACCTTCGGACAGGGTAGTCAGCCCCAGCATTTT.

This clonotype came up a few times. This rearrangement joins TRBV10-3 to TRBJ2-7; 9 nucleotides match TRBD2. Germline CDR1 is ENHRY and CDR2 is SYGVKD. V gave up 7 bases and J gave up 6 bases; unmatched junction bases: 7. The CDR3 has 13 residues. The CDR3 here is CAIILWREGEQYF. Written as DNA, the CDR3 is TGTGCCATCATCCTTTGGCGGGAGGGCGAGCAGTACTTC.

In this sample, this clonotype turned up a few times. The V and J genes are TRBV2 and TRBJ1-5; TRBD1 is a possible D gene (6 bases). This CDR3 has 14 residues. Trimming removed 2 bases at V and 4 bases at J, with 9 bases between. Germline V CDR1 and CDR2: SNHLY, FYNNEI. CDR3 loop: CASSEWTDNQPQHF. DNA for the CDR3: TGTGCCAGCAGTGAATGGACAGATAATCAGCCCCAGCATTTT.

This clonotype was observed a few times. The chain couples TRBV4-2 to TRBJ1-1, with D unclear. Germline assignment: CDR1 LGHNA and CDR2 YNFKEQ. This CDR3 comprises 11 residues. V shed 0 bases and J shed 11 bases, with 7 bases lying between them. CDR3: CASSQDRWAFF. In DNA form, the CDR3 reads TGTGCCAGCAGCCAAGATAGGTGGGCTTTCTTT.

The rearrangement uses TRBV5-1 and TRBJ2-1; tentatively, D is TRBD2 (5 bases). V shed 0 bases and J shed 5 bases, with 6 bases lying between them. Looked up from germline, CDR1 is SGHRS and CDR2 is YFSETQ. The CDR3 totals 13 residues. The CDR3 coding sequence is TGCGCCAGCAGCTTGGCGACTAACAATGAGCAGTTCTTC. This gives the protein CASSLATNNEQFF.

This sequence joins TRBV12-1 and TRBJ2-5; no DNA check was done on the table's D call, TRBD2. TRBV12-1 is reported as a pseudogene. This CDR3 spans 15 amino acids. The CDR3 sequence: CASRMVAGGQETQYF. The CDR3 DNA reads as TGTGCCAGCAGAATGGTGGCGGGAGGGCAAGAGACCCAGTACTTC.

Of note for this clonotype: The germline gene is not matched at one end of the junction; a read error may be the cause. The chain uses TRBV6-9 and TRBJ2-3, with 8 nucleotides matching TRBD1. The CDR3 has 14 residues. Germline loops: CDR1 MNHGY, CDR2 SVAAGI. The CDR3 protein is CTSSRPRGQDTQYF. The CDR3 bases are TGTACCAGCAGTCGCCCCAGGGGGCAGGATACGCAGTATTTT.

The sample holds a few counts of this clonotype. The V and J genes are TRBV6-1 and TRBJ1-5; D is undetermined. V dropped 1 base and J dropped 8 bases, with 6 bases sitting between them. This CDR3 has 12 residues. The germline V gene has CDR1 MNHNS and CDR2 SASEGT. The CDR3 DNA reads TGTGCCAGCAGTGAAGGTCTTGAGCCCCAGCATTTT. Protein sequence: CASSEGLEPQHF.

This clonotype has more than one count but fewer than ten. The gene calls are TRBV9 and TRBJ2-1; D is unclear. The CDR3 totals 13 residues. V lost 0 bases and J lost 9, with 10 bases in between. CDR1 is SGDLS, CDR2 YYNGEE, per germline. The CDR3 region has the DNA TGTGCCAGCAGCGTAGAAGTCCCCGGTGAGCAGTTCTTC. Its protein product is CASSVEVPGEQFF.

The chain employs TRBV4-3 and TRBJ2-3; D is tentatively TRBD1 or TRBD2 (6 bases each). In germline, CDR1 is LGHNA, CDR2 YSLEER. The CDR3 has 16 residues. V lost 0 bases to trimming and J lost 2 bases, with 12 bases between them. The CDR3, as DNA: TGCGCCAGCAGCCAAGAAGGGGGGACCCCCACAGATACGCAGTATTTT. It is translated as CASSQEGGTPTDTQYF.

The V call is TRBV7-6, the J call TRBJ1-5, with 7 bases that match TRBD1. CDR1 SGHVS and CDR2 FNYEAQ come from the germline V gene. The CDR3 extends over 16 amino acids. Trimming at V came to 2 bases and at J to 5 bases, leaving 9 bases not matched to a gene. CDR3 sequence (DNA): TGTGCCAGCAGCTTAACTGCGGGCAGGGGGGATCAGCCCCAGCATTTT. Translating it yields CASSLTAGRGDQPQHF. Drawing the rest from reference TRBV7-6 and TRBJ1-5, the complete variable domain is GAGVSQSPRYKVTKRGQDVALRCDPISGHVSLYWYRQALGQGPEFLTYFNYEAQQDKSGLPNDRFSAERPEGSISTLTIQRTEQRDSAMYRCASSLTAGRGDQPQHFGDGTRLSIL.

The chain has TRBV7-9 and TRBJ2-1; tentative D call: TRBD2 (5 bases). The CDR3 covers 16 residues. Germline V gene data show CDR1 as SEHNR and CDR2 as FQNEAQ (reference sequence). V lost 1 base, J lost 7 bases, and 17 bases lay in between. The CDR3 sequence: CASSLGRGEGVNEQFF. The CDR3 DNA reads as TGTGCCAGCAGCTTAGGACGGGGAGAAGGAGTGAATGAGCAGTTCTTC.

The V call is TRBV7-9, the J call TRBJ1-1, with 8 bases lining up with TRBD1. CDR3 size: 14 residues. Looked up from germline, CDR1 is SEHNR and CDR2 is FQNEAQ (reference sequence). Unmatched junction bases numbered 9, after V lost 8 bases and J lost 4 bases. DNA for the CDR3: TGTGCCAGCGACCCGACAGGGGCCTCCACTGAAGCTTTCTTT. It specifies CASDPTGASTEAFF.

This sequence joins TRBV5-1 and TRBJ1-1, with 8 bases aligning to TRBD1. The length of the CDR3 is 15 residues. Trimming took 1 base from V and 1 from J; bases not matched to a gene: 3. Germline assignment: CDR1 SGHRS and CDR2 YFSETQ. The CDR3 protein is CASSLTTGGNTEAFF. DNA of the CDR3: TGCGCCAGCAGCTTGACTACAGGGGGGAACACTGAAGCTTTCTTT.

The chain is built from TRBV12-2 and TRBJ1-5; TRBD1, the table's D call, lacks a check against the DNA. TRBV12-2 is a pseudogene locus. The CDR3 loop spans 15 amino acids. The CDR3 DNA reads as TGTGCAAGTCGCTCCCCCGGGGCAGGGGATCAGCCCCAGCATTTT. Protein product: CASRSPGAGDQPQHF.

The chain recombines TRBV28 with TRBJ1-2; D is undetermined. The CDR3 runs to 14 residues. Per germline, CDR1 MDHEN and CDR2 SYDVKM. The germline V and J ends were trimmed by 3 bases and 5 bases, with 13 bases remaining between them. The CDR3 is CASSFSVADYGYTF. CDR3 DNA sequence: TGTGCCAGCAGTTTCTCGGTGGCGGATTATGGCTACACCTTC.

In its sample, this clonotype was seen a few times. V usage is TRBV5-1 and J usage is TRBJ2-7, with unresolved D. CDR1 and CDR2 from the germline V gene are SGHRS and YFSETQ. The CDR3 spans 14 residues. V was clipped by 0 bases and J by 3 bases, with 10 bases between them. The CDR3 here is CASSLDDWNYEQYF. The CDR3, as DNA: TGCGCCAGCAGCTTGGACGACTGGAACTACGAGCAGTACTTC.